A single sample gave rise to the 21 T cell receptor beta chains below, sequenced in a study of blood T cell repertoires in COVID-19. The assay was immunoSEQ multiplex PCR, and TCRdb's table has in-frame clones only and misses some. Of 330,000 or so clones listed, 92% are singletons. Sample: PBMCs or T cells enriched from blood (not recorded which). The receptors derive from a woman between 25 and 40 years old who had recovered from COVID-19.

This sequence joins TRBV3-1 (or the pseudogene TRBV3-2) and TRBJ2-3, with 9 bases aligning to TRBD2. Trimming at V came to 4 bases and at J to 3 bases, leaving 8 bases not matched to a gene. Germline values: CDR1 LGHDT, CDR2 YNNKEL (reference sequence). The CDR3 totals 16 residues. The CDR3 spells CASSPYSGGRTDTQYF. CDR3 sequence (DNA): TGTGCCAGCAGCCCCTATAGCGGGGGCCGGACAGATACGCAGTATTTT.

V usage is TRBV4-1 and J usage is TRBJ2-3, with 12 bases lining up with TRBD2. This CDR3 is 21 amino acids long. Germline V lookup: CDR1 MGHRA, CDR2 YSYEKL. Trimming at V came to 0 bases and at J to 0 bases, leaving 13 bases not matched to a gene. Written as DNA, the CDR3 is TGCGCCAGCAGCCAAGAACTACTAGCGGGGGGAGACCTAAAGAGCACAGATACGCAGTATTTT. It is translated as CASSQELLAGGDLKSTDTQYF.

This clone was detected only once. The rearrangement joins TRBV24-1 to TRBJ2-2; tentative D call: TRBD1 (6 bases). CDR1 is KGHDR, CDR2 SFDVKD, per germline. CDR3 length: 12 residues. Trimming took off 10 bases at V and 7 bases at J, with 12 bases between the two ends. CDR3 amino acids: CATAGQRGELFF. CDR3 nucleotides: TGTGCCACTGCAGGACAGCGCGGGGAGCTGTTTTTT.

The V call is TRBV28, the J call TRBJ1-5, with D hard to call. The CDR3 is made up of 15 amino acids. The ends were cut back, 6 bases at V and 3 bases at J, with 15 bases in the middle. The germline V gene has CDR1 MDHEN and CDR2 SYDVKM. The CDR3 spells CASSQTDGNNQPQHF. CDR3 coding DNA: TGTGCCAGCAGCCAAACCGACGGGAACAATCAGCCCCAGCATTTT. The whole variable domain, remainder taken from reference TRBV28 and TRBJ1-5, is DVKVTQSSRYLVKRTGEKVFLECVQDMDHENMFWYRQDPGLGLRLIYFSYDVKMKEKGDIPEGYSVSREKKERFSLILESASTNQTSMYLCASSQTDGNNQPQHFGDGTRLSIL.

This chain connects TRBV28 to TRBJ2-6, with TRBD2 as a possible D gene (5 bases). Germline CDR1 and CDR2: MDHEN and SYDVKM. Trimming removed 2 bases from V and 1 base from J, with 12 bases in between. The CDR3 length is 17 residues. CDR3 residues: CASSLRTGKSGANVLTF. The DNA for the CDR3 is TGTGCCAGCAGTTTACGGACGGGGAAGTCTGGGGCCAACGTCCTGACTTTC.

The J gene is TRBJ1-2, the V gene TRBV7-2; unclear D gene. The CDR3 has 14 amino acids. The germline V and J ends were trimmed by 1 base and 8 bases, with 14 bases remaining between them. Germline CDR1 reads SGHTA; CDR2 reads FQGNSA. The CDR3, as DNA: TGTGCCAGCAGCTTAGATCCGGGATTGGGGGGCTACACCTTC. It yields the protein CASSLDPGLGGYTF.

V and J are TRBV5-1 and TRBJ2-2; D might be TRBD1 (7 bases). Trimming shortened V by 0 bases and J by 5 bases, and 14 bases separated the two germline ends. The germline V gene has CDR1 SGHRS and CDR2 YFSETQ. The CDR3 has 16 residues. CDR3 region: CASSLASGGRTGELFF. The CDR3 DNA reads TGCGCCAGCAGCTTGGCCTCAGGGGGGAGGACCGGGGAGCTGTTTTTT. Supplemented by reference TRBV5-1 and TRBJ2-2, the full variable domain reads KAGVTQTPRYLIKTRGQQVTLSCSPISGHRSVSWYQQTPGQGLQFLFEYFSETQRNKGNFPGRFSGRQFSNSRSEMNVSTLELGDSALYLCASSLASGGRTGELFFGEGSRLTVL.

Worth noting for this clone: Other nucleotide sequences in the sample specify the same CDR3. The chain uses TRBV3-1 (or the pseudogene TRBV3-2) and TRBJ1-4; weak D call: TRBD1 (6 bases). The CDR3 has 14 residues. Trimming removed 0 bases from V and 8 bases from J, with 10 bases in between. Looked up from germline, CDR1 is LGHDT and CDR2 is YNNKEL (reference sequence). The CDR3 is CASSQEGAGEKLFF. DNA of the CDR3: TGTGCCAGCAGCCAAGAGGGGGCCGGGGAAAAACTGTTTTTT.

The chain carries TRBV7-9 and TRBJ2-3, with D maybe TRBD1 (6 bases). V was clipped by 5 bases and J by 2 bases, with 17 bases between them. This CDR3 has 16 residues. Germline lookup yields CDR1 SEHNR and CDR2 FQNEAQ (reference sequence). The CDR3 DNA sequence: TGTGCCAGCAGCCCGCTGACGGGACACCCCACAGATACGCAGTATTTT. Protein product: CASSPLTGHPTDTQYF. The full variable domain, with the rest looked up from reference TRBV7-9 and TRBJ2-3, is DTGVSQNPRHKITKRGQNVTFRCDPISEHNRLYWYRQTLGQGPEFLTYFQNEAQLEKSRLLSDRFSAERPKGSFSTLEIQRTEQGDSAMYLCASSPLTGHPTDTQYFGPGTRLTVL.

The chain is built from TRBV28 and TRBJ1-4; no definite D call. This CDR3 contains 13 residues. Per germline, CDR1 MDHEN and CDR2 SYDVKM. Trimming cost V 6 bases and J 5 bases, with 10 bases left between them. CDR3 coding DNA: TGTGCCAGCAGCCGACCAGGCAATGAAAAACTGTTTTTT. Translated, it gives CASSRPGNEKLFF.

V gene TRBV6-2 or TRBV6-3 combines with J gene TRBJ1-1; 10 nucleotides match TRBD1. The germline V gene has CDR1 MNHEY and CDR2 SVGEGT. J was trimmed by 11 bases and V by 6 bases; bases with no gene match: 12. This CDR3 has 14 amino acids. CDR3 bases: TGTGCCAGCAGCCGGGATCGGACAGGGGGTACGGCTTTCTTT. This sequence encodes CASSRDRTGGTAFF.

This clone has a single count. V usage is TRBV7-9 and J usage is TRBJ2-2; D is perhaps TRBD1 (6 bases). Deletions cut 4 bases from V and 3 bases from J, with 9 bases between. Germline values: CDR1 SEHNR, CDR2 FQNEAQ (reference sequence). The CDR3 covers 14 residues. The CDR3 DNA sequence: TGTGCCAGCAGCTCACAGGGTTACACCGGGGAGCTGTTTTTT. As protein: CASSSQGYTGELFF.

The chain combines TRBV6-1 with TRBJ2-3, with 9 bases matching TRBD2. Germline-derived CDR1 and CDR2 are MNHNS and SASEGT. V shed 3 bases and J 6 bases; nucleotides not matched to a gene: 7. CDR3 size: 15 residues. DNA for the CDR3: TGTGCCAGCAGTGAGATAGGTCTAGCGGGGGATACGCAGTATTTT. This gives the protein CASSEIGLAGDTQYF.

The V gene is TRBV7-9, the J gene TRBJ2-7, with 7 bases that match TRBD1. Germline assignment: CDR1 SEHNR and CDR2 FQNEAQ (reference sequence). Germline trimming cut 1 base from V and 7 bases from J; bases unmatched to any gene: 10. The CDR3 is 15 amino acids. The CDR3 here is CASSLGTGEKDEQYF. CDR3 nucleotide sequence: TGTGCCAGCAGCTTAGGGACAGGTGAGAAAGATGAGCAGTACTTC.

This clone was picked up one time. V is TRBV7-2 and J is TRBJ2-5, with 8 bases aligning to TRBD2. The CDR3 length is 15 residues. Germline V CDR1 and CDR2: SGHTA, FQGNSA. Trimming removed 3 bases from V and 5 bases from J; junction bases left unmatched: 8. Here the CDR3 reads CASSLTLAGRETQYF. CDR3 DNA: TGTGCCAGCAGCTTGACGTTAGCGGGAAGGGAGACCCAGTACTTC.

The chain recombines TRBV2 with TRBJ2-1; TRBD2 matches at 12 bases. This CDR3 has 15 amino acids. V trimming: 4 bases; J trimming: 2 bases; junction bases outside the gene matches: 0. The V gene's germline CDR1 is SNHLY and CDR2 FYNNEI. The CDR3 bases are TGTGCCAGCAGTGCTAGCGGGGGGGCCTACAATGAGCAGTTCTTC. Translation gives CASSASGGAYNEQFF.

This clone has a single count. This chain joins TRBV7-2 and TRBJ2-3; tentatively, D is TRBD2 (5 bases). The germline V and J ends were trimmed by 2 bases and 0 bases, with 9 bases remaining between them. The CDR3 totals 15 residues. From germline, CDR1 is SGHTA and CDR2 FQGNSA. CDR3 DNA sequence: TGTGCCAGCAGCTTATTACCGGGGAGCACAGATACGCAGTATTTT. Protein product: CASSLLPGSTDTQYF.

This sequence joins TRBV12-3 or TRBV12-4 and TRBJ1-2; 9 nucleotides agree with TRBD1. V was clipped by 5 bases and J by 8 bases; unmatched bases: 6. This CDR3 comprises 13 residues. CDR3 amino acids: CASSPGQGRGYTF. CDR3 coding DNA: TGTGCCAGCAGTCCCGGACAGGGGCGCGGCTACACCTTC.

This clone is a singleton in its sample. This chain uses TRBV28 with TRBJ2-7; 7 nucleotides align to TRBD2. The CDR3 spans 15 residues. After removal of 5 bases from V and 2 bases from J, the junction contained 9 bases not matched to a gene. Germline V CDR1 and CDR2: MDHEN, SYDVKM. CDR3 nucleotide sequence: TGTGCCAGCAGTCCCCCGGGACTACCTCCCTACGAGCAGTACTTC. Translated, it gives CASSPPGLPPYEQYF.

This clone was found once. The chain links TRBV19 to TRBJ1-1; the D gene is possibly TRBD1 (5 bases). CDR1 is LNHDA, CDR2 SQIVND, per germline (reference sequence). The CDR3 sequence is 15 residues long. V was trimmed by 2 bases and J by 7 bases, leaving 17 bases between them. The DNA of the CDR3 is TGTGCCAGTAGTATAAGAATGGGGGGGGACGGTGAAGCTTTCTTT. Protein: CASSIRMGGDGEAFF.

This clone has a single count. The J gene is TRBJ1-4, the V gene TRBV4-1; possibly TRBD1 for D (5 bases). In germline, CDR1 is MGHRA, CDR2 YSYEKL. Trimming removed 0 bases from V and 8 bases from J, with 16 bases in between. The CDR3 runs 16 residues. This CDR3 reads CASSQDLRGPREKLFF. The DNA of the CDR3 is TGCGCCAGCAGCCAAGATCTAAGGGGCCCGCGGGAAAAACTGTTTTTT.